This TCR beta chain was identified in a study of PD-L1 blockade in urothelial cancer. Study-level points and caveats: For durable-benefit patients, tumor-associated blood clones expanded more at 3 weeks.

Documented time point: peripheral blood 6 weeks after treatment start. This CDR3 has 14 residues. Trimming removed 5 bases from V and 4 bases from J, with 12 bases in between. The V gene's germline CDR1 is LNHDA and CDR2 SQIVND (reference sequence). Spiked synthetic TCR analogs estimated absolute template abundance per PCR. Some clones are missing from TCRdb's copy, which holds only in-frame ones; the method was immunoSEQ multiplex PCR. The table has some 75,000 clones, around 90% seen once; the top ten hold 0.85% to 0.9%. Notes on this clone: Its antigen is unidentified.

V gene TRBV19 combines with J gene TRBJ2-1; D not resolved. The specimen comprised PBMCs, sampled around atezolizumab (anti-PD-L1) treatment. This TCR was sampled from an elderly woman with urothelial cancer. The chain's CDR3 is CASSPPPGYNEQFF. The CDR3 DNA sequence: TGTGCCAGTAGTCCCCCCCCCGGGTACAATGAGCAGTTCTTC.